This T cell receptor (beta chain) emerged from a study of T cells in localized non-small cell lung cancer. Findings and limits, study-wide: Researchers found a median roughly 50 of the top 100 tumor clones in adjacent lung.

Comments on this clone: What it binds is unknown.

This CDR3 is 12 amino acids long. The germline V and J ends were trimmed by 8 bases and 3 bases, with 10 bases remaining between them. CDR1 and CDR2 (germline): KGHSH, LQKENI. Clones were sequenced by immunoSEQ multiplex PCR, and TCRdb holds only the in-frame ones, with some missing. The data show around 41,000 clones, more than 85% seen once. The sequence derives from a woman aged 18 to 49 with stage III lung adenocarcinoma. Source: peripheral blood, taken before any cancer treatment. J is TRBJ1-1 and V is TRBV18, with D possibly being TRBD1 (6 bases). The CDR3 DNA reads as TGTGCCAGCACATGGACAGACACTGAAGCTTTCTTT. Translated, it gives CASTWTDTEAFF.